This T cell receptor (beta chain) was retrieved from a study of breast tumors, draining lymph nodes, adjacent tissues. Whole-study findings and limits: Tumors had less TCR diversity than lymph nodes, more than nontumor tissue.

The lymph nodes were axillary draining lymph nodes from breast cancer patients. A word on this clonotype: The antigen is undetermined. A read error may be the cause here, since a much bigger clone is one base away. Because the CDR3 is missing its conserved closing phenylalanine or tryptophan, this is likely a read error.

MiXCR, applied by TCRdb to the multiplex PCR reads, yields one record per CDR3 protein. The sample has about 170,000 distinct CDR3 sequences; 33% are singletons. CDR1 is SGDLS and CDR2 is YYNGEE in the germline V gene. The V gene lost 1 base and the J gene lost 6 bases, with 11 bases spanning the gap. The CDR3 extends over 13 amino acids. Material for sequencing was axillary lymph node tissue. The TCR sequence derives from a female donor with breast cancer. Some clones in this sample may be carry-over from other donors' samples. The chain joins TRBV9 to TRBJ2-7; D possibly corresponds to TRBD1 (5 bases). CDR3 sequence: CASSVQGESEQYS. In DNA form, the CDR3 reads TGTGCCAGCAGCGTACAGGGTGAAAGCGAGCAGTACTCC.